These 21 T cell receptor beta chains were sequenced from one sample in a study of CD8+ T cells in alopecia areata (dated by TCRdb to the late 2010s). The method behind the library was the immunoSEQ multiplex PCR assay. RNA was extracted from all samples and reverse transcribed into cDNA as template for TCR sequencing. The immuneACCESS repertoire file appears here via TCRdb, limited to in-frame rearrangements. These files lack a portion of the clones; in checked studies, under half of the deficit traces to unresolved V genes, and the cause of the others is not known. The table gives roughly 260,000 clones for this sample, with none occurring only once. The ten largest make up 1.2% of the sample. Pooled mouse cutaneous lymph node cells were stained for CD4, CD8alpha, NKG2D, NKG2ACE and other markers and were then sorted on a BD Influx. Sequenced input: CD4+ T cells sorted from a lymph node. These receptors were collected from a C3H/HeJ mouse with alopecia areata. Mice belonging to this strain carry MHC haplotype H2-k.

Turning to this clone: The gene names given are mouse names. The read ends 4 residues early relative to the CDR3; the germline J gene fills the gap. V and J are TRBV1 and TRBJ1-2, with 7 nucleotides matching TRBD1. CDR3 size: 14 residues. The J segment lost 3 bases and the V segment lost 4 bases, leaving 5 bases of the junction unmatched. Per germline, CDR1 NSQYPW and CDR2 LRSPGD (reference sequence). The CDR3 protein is CTCSGRGPDSDYTF. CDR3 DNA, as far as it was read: TGCACCTGCAGTGGGAGGGGGCCGGACTCC.

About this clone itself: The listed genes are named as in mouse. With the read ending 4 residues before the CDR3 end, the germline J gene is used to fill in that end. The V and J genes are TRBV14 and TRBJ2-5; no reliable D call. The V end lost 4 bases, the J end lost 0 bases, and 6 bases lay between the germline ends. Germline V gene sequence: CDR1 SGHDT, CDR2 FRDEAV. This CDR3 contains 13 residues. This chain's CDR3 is CASSHSNQDTQYF. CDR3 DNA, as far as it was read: TGTGCCAGCAGTCACAGTAACCAAGAC.

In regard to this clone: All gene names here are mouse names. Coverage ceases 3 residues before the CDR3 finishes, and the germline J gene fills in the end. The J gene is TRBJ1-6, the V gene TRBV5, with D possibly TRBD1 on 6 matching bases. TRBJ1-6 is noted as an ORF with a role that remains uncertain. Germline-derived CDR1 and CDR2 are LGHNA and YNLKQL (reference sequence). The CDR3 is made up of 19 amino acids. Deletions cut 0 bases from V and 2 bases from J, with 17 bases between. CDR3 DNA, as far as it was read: TGTGCCAGCAGCCAAGATCTCGTTATGGGGGGCCCCTATAATTCGCCC. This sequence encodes CASSQDLVMGGPYNSP. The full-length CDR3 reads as CASSQDLVMGGPYNSPLYF.

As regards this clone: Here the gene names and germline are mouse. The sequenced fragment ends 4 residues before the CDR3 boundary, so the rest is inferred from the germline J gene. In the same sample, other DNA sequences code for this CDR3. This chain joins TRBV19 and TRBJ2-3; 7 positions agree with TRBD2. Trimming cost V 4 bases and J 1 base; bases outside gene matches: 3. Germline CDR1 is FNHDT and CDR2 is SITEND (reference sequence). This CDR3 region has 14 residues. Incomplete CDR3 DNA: TGTGCCAGCAGTCTCGGACTGGGTGCAGAA. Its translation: CASSLGLGAE. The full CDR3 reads CASSLGLGAETLYF.

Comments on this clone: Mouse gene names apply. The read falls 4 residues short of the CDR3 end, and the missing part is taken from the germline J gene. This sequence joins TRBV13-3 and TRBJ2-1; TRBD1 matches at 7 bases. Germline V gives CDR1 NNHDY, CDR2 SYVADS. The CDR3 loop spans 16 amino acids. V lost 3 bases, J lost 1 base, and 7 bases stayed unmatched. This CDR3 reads CASSGSPGQNYAEQFF. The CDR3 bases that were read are TGTGCCAGCAGTGGATCTCCGGGACAGAACTATGCT.

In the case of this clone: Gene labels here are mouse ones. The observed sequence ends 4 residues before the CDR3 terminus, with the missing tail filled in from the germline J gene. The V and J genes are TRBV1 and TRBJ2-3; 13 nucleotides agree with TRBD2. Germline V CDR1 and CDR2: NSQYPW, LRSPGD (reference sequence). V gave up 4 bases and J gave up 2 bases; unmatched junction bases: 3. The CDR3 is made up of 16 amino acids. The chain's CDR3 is CTCSEGLGGSAETLYF. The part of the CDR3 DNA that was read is TGCACCTGCAGTGAGGGACTGGGGGGGTCTGCAGAA.

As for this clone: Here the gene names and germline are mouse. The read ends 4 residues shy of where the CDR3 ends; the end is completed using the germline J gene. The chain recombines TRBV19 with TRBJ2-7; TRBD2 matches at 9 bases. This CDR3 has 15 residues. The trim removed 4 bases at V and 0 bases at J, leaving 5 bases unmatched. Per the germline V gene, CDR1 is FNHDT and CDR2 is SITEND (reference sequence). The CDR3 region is CASSRGLGSSYEQYF. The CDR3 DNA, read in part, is TGTGCCAGCAGTCGTGGACTGGGGAGCTCCTAT.

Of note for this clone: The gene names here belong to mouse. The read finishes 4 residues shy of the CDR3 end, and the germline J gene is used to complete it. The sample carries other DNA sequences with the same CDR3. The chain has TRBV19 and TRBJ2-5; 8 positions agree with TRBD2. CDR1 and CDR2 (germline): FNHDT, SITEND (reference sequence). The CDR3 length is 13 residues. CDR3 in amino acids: CASSITGGDTQYF. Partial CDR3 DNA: TGTGCCAGCAGTATAACTGGGGGAGAC.

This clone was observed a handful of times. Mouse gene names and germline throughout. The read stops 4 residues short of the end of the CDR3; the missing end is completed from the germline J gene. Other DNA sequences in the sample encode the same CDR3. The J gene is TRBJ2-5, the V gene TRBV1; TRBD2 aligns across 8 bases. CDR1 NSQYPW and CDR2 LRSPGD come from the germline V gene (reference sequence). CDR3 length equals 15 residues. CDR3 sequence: CTCSAEGGARDTQYF. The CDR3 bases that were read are TGCACCTGCAGTGCAGAGGGGGGGGCGCGAGAC.

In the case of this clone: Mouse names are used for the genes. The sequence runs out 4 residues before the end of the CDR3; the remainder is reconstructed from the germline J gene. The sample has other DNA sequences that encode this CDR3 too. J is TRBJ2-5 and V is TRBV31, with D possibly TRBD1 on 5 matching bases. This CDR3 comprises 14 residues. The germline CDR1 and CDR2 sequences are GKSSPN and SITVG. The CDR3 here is CAWSLQGGEDTQYF. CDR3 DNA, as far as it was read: TGTGCCTGGAGTCTCCAGGGAGGGGAAGAC.

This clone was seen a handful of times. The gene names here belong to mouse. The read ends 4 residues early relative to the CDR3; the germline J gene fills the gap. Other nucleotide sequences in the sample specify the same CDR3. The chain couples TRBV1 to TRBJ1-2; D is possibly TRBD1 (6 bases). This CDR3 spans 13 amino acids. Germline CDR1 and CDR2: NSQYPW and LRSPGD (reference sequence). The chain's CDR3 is CTCSADQGPDYTF. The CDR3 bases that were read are TGCACCTGCAGTGCAGATCAGGGGCCC.

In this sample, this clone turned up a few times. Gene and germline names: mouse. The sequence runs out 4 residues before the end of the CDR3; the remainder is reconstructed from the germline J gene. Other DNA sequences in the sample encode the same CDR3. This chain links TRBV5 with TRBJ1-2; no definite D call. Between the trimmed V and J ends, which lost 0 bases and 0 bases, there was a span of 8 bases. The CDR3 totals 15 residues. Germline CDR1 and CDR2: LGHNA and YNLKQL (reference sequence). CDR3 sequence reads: CASSQENNANSDYTF. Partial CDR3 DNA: TGTGCCAGCAGCCAAGAAAACAATGCAAACTCC.

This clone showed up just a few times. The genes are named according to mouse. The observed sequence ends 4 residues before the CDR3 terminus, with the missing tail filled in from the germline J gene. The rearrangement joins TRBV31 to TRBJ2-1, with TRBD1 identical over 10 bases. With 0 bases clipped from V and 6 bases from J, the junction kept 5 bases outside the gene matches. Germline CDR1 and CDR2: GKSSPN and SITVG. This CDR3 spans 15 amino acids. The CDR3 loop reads CAWSLSGTGVAEQFF. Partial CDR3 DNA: TGTGCCTGGAGTCTAAGTGGGACAGGGGTTGCT.

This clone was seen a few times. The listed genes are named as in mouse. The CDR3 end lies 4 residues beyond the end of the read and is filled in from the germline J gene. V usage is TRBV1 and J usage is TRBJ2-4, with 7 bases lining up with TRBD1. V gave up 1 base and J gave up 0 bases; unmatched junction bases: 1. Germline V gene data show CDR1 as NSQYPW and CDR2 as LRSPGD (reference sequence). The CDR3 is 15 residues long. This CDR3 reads CTCSAGGQSQNTLYF. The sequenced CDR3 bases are TGCACCTGCAGTGCAGGGGGACAGAGTCAAAAC.

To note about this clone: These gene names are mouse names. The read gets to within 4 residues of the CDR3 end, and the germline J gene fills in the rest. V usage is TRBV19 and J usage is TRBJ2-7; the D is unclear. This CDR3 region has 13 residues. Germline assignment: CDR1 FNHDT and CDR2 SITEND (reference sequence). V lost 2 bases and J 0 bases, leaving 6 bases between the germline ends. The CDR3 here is CASSILNSYEQYF. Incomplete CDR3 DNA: TGTGCCAGCAGTATTCTGAACTCCTAT.

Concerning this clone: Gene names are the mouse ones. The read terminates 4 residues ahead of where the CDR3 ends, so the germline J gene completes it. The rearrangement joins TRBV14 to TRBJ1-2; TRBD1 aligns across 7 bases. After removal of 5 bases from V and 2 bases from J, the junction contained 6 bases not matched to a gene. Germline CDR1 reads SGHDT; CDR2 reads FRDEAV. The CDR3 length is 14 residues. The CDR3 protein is CASSRWGQNSDYTF. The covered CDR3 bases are TGTGCCAGCAGCCGCTGGGGACAGAACTCC.

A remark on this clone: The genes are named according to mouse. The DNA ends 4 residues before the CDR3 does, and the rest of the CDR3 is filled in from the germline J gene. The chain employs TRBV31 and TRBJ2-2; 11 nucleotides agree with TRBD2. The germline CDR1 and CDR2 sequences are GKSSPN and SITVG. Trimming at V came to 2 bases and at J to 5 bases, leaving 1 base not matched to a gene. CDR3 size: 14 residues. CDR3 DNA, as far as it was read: TGTGCCTGGAGTGGACTGGGGGGAACCGGG. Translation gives CAWSGLGGTG. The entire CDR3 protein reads CAWSGLGGTGQLYF.

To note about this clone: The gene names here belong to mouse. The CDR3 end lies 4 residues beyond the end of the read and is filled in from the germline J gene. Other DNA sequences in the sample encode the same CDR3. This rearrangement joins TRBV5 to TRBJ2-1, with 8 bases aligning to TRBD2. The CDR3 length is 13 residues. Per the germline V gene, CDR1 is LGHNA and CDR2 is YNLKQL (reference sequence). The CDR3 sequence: CASSPDWGAEQFF. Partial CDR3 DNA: TGTGCCAGCAGCCCCGACTGGGGCGCT.

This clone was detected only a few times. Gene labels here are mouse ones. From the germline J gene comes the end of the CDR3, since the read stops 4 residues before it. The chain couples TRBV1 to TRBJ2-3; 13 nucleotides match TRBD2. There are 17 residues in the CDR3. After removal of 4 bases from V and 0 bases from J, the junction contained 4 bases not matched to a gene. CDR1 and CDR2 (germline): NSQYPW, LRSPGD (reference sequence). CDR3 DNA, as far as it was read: TGCACCTGCAGTGGAAGGACTGGGGGGGCTAGTGCAGAA. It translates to CTCSGRTGGASAE. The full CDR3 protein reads CTCSGRTGGASAETLYF.

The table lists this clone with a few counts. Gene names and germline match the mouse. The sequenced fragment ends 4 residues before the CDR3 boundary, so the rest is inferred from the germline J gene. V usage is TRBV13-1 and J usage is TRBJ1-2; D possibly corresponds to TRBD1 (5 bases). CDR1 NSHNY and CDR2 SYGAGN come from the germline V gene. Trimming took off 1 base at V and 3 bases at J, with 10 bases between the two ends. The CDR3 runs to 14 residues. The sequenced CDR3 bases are TGTGCCAGCAGTGATCAGGGAAGGGACTCC. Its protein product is CASSDQGRDS. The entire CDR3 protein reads CASSDQGRDSDYTF.

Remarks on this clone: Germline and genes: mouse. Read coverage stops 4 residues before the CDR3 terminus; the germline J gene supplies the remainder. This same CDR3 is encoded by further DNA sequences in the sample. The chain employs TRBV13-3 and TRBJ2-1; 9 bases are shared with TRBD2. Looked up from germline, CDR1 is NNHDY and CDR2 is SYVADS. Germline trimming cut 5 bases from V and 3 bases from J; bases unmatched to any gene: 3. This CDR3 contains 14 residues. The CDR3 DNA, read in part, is TGTGCCAGCAGCGACTGGGGGTTCTATGCT. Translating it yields CASSDWGFYA. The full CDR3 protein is CASSDWGFYAEQFF.